Described below is a single T cell receptor (beta chain) sequence and its context. One entry per CDR3 protein, called by TCRdb with MiXCR from the reads. Among 490,000 or so distinct CDR3 sequences listed, around 11% were seen once. This entry comes from a study of T cell repertoires in cytomegalovirus infection. The CDR3 runs 13 residues. CDR1 and CDR2 from the germline V gene are MDHEN and SYDVKM. V was trimmed by 3 bases and J by 6 bases, leaving 9 bases between them. The clonotype originates from a human donor in good health (CMV status not recorded). Some clones in this sample may be carry-over from other donors' samples. The chain recombines TRBV28 with TRBJ2-1, with D hard to call. The sequenced sample was PBMCs. The CDR3 DNA follows: TGTGCCAGCAGTTTCGTAGAGACCAATGAGCAGTTCTTC. It translates to CASSFVETNEQFF.